This note documents a single TCR beta chain sequence. Its cognate antigen is unknown. Between the trimmed V and J ends, which lost 9 bases and 4 bases, there was a span of 21 bases. The CDR3 is 15 residues long. CDR1 LNHDA and CDR2 SQIVND come from the germline V gene (reference sequence). This entry comes from a study of OX40 agonist ivuxolimab in advanced cancers. General study points: Within 6 weeks, CD4+ and CD8+ blood T cells expanded clonally at 0.1 to 3.0 mg/kg.

The assay was immunoSEQ multiplex PCR, and TCRdb's table has in-frame clones only and misses some. The sample carries 73,000 or so clones, approximately 78% recorded once. Sequenced material: CD4+ or CD8+ T cells sorted from blood, taken in a trial of the OX40 agonist ivuxolimab. The receptor was isolated from an adult with an advanced solid tumor such as melanoma, head and neck, liver or kidney cancer. The J gene is TRBJ1-1, the V gene TRBV19; no reliable D call. The CDR3 region has the DNA TGTGCCAGCGCCTCAGTCGGGTTCGGGAGCACTGAAGCTTTCTTT. Protein sequence: CASASVGFGSTEAFF.